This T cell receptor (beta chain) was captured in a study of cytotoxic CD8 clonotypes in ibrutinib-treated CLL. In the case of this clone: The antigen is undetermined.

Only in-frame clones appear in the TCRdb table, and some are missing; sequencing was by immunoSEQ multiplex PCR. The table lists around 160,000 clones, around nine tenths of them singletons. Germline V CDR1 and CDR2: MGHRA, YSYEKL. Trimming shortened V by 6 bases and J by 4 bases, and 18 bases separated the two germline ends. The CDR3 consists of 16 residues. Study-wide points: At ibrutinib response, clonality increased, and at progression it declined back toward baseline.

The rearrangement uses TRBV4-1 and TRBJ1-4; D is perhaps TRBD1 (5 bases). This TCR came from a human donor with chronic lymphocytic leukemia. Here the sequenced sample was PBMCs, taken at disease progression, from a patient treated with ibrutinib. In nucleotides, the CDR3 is TGCGCCAGCAGTCTATTGGACACCGAATTTAATGAAAAACTGTTTTTT. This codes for CASSLLDTEFNEKLFF.